What follows are 29 T cell receptor beta chains derived from one specimen sequenced in a study of T-cell reconstitution after alpha-beta-depleted transplantation in children (dated by TCRdb to about 2016). Taken with the paper, the label for treatment or condition translates to: allogeneic hematopoietic cell transplantation with graft depleted of TCRalphabeta T cells and CD19 B cells. Library prep was done by PCR. Sequencing took place on an Illumina HiSeq 2500. Molecular barcoding was employed in the preparation of TCR libraries, with unique molecular identifiers being used to normalize TCRbeta repertoire quantification. TCRdb ran its own pipeline on the public reads, namely fastp trimming at Q25 and MiXCR clone calling, and kept in-frame beta chains. When rows share a CDR3 protein, they turn into one entry using the most common DNA and genes. For this sample there are some 200,000 distinct CDR3 sequences; approximately 11% appear just once. The ten top clones hold 25% to 30% of the sample.

The material was PBMCs, obtained before TCRalphabeta/CD19-depleted stem cell transplant. These receptors came from a child younger than two with acute myeloid leukemia, due to receive a stem cell transplant.

This clonotype was seen ten or more times. The J gene is TRBJ1-1, the V gene TRBV7-6; D is uncertain. V shed 2 bases and J shed 3 bases, with 19 bases lying between them. From germline, CDR1 is SGHVS and CDR2 FNYEAQ. The CDR3 loop spans 17 amino acids. The CDR3 region has the DNA TGTGCCAGCAGCTTACCCAGCTCCGATTCGCCGCACACTGAAGCTTTCTTT. The encoded protein is CASSLPSSDSPHTEAFF.

With respect to this clonotype: This may stem from a read error, because a much larger clone lies one nucleotide away. The V and J genes are TRBV4-2 and TRBJ2-7, with 7 bases aligning to TRBD2. Germline CDR1 LGHNA, CDR2 YNFKEQ. The CDR3 sequence is 13 residues long. The CDR3 nucleotides read TGTGCCAGCAGCCAGGGCGGGAGCTACGAGCAGCACTTC. Translated: CASSQGGSYEQHF.

This clonotype showed up many times. The chain recombines TRBV9 with TRBJ2-1, with TRBD2 identical over 8 bases. The J segment lost 6 bases and the V segment lost 0 bases, leaving 5 bases of the junction unmatched. The CDR3 spans 15 residues. The germline V gene encodes CDR1 SGDLS and CDR2 YYNGEE. The CDR3 DNA follows: TGTGCCAGCAGCGTAGAAGCGGGAGTAACCAATGAGCAGTTCTTC. It encodes CASSVEAGVTNEQFF.

This clonotype came up many times. The CDR3 DNA sequence: TGTGCCAGCAGCTCAGCGGTGGCTCTAGAGATCTACGAGCAGTACTTC. This encodes CASSSAVALEIYEQYF. The chain recombines TRBV7-6 with TRBJ2-7, with D possibly matching TRBD2 (5 bases). Germline CDR1 is SGHVS and CDR2 is FNYEAQ. This CDR3 region has 16 residues. V dropped 4 bases and J dropped 3 bases, with 19 bases sitting between them.

Ten or more counts support this clonotype. The chain recombines TRBV6-5 with TRBJ1-2; D gene ambiguous. The germline CDR1 and CDR2 sequences are MNHEY and SVGAGI. Trimming took off 7 bases at V and 4 bases at J, with 10 bases between the two ends. This CDR3 region has 12 residues. The CDR3 region has the DNA TGTGCCAGCAAAGGACTCTTCTATGGCTACACCTTC. Translated, it gives CASKGLFYGYTF.

The rearrangement links TRBV20-1 to TRBJ1-5; tentative D call: TRBD1 (5 bases). The CDR3 is 13 residues long. Germline V gene lookup returns CDR1 DFQATT and CDR2 SNEGSKA (reference sequence). V lost 1 base and J lost 4, with 8 bases in between. CDR3 sequence (DNA): TGCAGTGCTAGAGTACGACAGAATCAGCCCCAGCATTTT. It is translated as CSARVRQNQPQHF.

This clonotype was counted ten times or more. The rearrangement uses TRBV5-1 and TRBJ2-5; D might be TRBD1 or TRBD2, each matching 5 bases. The CDR3 sequence is 12 residues long. CDR1 and CDR2 (germline): SGHRS, YFSETQ. V dropped 4 bases and J dropped 5 bases, with 9 bases sitting between them. The DNA for the CDR3 is TGCGCCAGCAGCGAGGGGTTGGAGACCCAGTACTTC. Protein: CASSEGLETQYF.

This clonotype was counted many times. As DNA, the CDR3 is TGCAGTGCTAGAGATTCGGGGCGTGGAAACGCCCAGTACTTC. It translates to CSARDSGRGNAQYF. The rearrangement links TRBV20-1 to TRBJ2-5, with D possibly being TRBD1 or TRBD2 (5 bases each). The germline gives CDR1 DFQATT, CDR2 SNEGSKA (reference sequence). V shed 0 bases and J shed 9 bases, with 17 bases lying between them. CDR3 length: 14 amino acids.

The sample holds many counts of this clonotype. The V and J genes are TRBV20-1 and TRBJ1-2; 8 bases align to TRBD1. The CDR3 is made up of 15 amino acids. V was clipped by 3 bases and J by 4 bases; unmatched bases: 10. Germline V gives CDR1 DFQATT, CDR2 SNEGSKA (reference sequence). CDR3 DNA sequence: TGCAGTGCTAGTGGCTCCGGGACAGGCGGCTATGGCTACACCTTC. Encoded protein: CSASGSGTGGYGYTF.

In its sample, this clonotype was seen a few times. This chain joins TRBV10-3 and TRBJ2-5, with TRBD2 matching over 13 bases. Germline V lookup: CDR1 ENHRY, CDR2 SYGVKD. This CDR3 is built from 15 residues. J lost 4 bases, V lost 6 bases, and 5 bases had no gene match. The CDR3 is CAIRGTSGTGETQYF. DNA of the CDR3: TGTGCCATCAGGGGGACTAGCGGGACGGGAGAGACCCAGTACTTC.

This clonotype was counted ten times or more. In DNA, the CDR3 is TGCAGCCAGCATACAGATACGCAGTATTTT. The encoded protein is CSQHTDTQYF. This sequence joins TRBV20-1 and TRBJ2-3; no clear D. This CDR3 has 10 residues. Germline V gene data show CDR1 as DFQATT and CDR2 as SNEGSKA (reference sequence).

This clonotype was recorded many times. The gene calls are TRBV5-1 and TRBJ2-1, with D possibly TRBD1 on 5 matching bases. Germline V CDR1 and CDR2: SGHRS, YFSETQ. Between the trimmed V and J ends, which lost 4 bases and 9 bases, there was a span of 20 bases. CDR3 size: 15 residues. Here the CDR3 DNA reads TGCGCCAGCAGCCCTCCCGTGGGGCAACTTATTGAGCAGTTCTTC. This sequence encodes CASSPPVGQLIEQFF. Supplemented by reference TRBV5-1 and TRBJ2-1, the full variable domain reads KAGVTQTPRYLIKTRGQQVTLSCSPISGHRSVSWYQQTPGQGLQFLFEYFSETQRNKGNFPGRFSGRQFSNSRSEMNVSTLELGDSALYLCASSPPVGQLIEQFFGPGTRLTVL.

There are many counts of this clonotype. This chain connects TRBV7-9 to TRBJ2-1, with 8 bases identical to TRBD2. V was clipped by 5 bases and J by 1 base; unmatched bases: 7. Germline loops: CDR1 SEHNR, CDR2 FQNEAQ (reference sequence). The CDR3 runs 16 residues. The CDR3 bases are TGTGCCAGCAGCGGTCTAGGCGGGAGGTCCTACAATGAGCAGTTCTTC. It is translated as CASSGLGGRSYNEQFF.

The chain employs TRBV19 and TRBJ2-7; 9 positions match TRBD1. The CDR3 is made up of 16 amino acids. Germline CDR1 reads LNHDA; CDR2 reads SQIVND (reference sequence). Trimming took 7 bases from V and 5 from J; bases not matched to a gene: 15. For the CDR3, the DNA is TGTGCCAGTACTAGAGCCCTTGGGACAGGGAGGCACGAGCAGTACTTC. Amino acid sequence: CASTRALGTGRHEQYF.

This clonotype occurred many times. The CDR3 bases are TGTGCCAGCAGCTTAGATGCAACTAATGAAAAACTGTTTTTT. Translated, it gives CASSLDATNEKLFF. This chain joins TRBV7-9 and TRBJ1-4; D is undetermined. Trimming shortened V by 1 base and J by 0 bases, and 3 bases separated the two germline ends. The CDR3 covers 14 residues. Germline loops: CDR1 SEHNR, CDR2 FQNEAQ (reference sequence).

Many counts were recorded for this clonotype. The J gene is TRBJ2-1, the V gene TRBV7-7, with 8 bases fitting TRBD2. V lost 6 bases and J lost 6; bases outside the gene matches: 13. Germline V gene data show CDR1 as SSHAT and CDR2 as FNYEAQ (reference sequence). CDR3 length equals 16 residues. CDR3 nucleotides: TGTGCCAGCAGTTTTGGGGCCAGCGGGAGTCCCAATGAGCAGTTCTTC. The encoded protein is CASSFGASGSPNEQFF.

This clonotype was counted many times. This chain uses TRBV7-2 with TRBJ2-5; 7 nucleotides match TRBD2. Trimming took 3 bases from V and 2 from J; bases not matched to a gene: 3. The CDR3 spans 14 residues. From germline, CDR1 is SGHTA and CDR2 FQGNSA. The CDR3 nucleotides are TGTGCCAGCAGCTTTCAAGCGGGGCAAGAGACCCAGTACTTC. Protein product: CASSFQAGQETQYF.

The chain joins TRBV11-2 to TRBJ2-3, with D perhaps TRBD2 (6 bases). In germline, CDR1 is SGHAT, CDR2 FQNNGV. The CDR3 totals 14 residues. V lost 1 base, J lost 5 bases, and 10 bases lay in between. DNA of the CDR3: TGTGCCAGCAGCTTAGGGGCGGGGAAAGATACGCAGTATTTT. It specifies CASSLGAGKDTQYF.

This clonotype was seen at least ten times. The chain recombines TRBV5-1 with TRBJ2-1, with 9 bases that match TRBD2. V was pared by 3 bases and J by 7 bases, with 11 bases of the junction left unmatched. This CDR3 spans 16 amino acids. Germline loops: CDR1 SGHRS, CDR2 YFSETQ. CDR3 in DNA: TGCGCCAGCAGCTCACGCCTAGCGGGAAAAGGGAATGAGCAGTTCTTC. As protein: CASSSRLAGKGNEQFF.

As for this clonotype: A junction boundary mismatches the germline segment, possibly from a read error. The CDR3 loop is CGSRPLGSTGTDTQYF. DNA of the CDR3: TGTGGCAGCAGACCTCTGGGTTCAACAGGGACTGATACGCAGTATTTT. This chain links TRBV6-2 or TRBV6-3 with TRBJ2-3; either TRBD1 or TRBD2 may supply D (6 bases each). Germline CDR1 MNHEY, CDR2 SVGEGT. The CDR3 loop spans 16 amino acids.

Ten or more counts support this clonotype. This chain connects TRBV3-1 to TRBJ1-1, with TRBD1 identical over 9 bases. Germline V gene lookup returns CDR1 LGHDT and CDR2 YNNKEL (reference sequence). This CDR3 is built from 18 residues. V was clipped by 0 bases and J by 1 base; unmatched bases: 9. Here the CDR3 DNA reads TGTGCCAGCAGCCAAGATTACAGGGGGCTTCGGACGAACACTGAAGCTTTCTTT. Amino acid sequence: CASSQDYRGLRTNTEAFF.

This clonotype was observed at least ten times. This chain joins TRBV12-3 or TRBV12-4 and TRBJ1-3; D gene unclear. V was clipped by 6 bases and J by 0 bases, with 12 bases between them. This CDR3 is built from 15 residues. The CDR3 DNA reads TGTGCCAGCAGGATACTACAAAGCTCTGGAAACACCATATATTTT. This codes for CASRILQSSGNTIYF.

V and J are TRBV12-3 or TRBV12-4 and TRBJ2-3; 15 bases align to TRBD2. The CDR3 runs 17 residues. Trimming removed 4 bases from V and 2 bases from J; junction bases left unmatched: 4. DNA for the CDR3: TGTGCCAGCAGTTACCGGACTAGCGGGAGGGCCACAGATACGCAGTATTTT. Translated: CASSYRTSGRATDTQYF.

The table lists this clonotype with many counts. The rearrangement uses TRBV10-3 and TRBJ1-5, with TRBD1 as a possible D gene (6 bases). CDR1 ENHRY and CDR2 SYGVKD come from the germline V gene. The CDR3 extends over 13 amino acids. V was shortened by 6 bases and J by 3 bases, with 9 bases between the two germline ends. The CDR3 DNA sequence: TGTGCCATCAGAGGACAGTCCAATCAGCCCCAGCATTTT. As protein: CAIRGQSNQPQHF.

In this sample, this clonotype turned up many times. The J gene is TRBJ2-2, the V gene TRBV12-3 or TRBV12-4, with D unresolved. The CDR3 covers 12 residues. The V and J ends lost 5 bases and 5 bases respectively, with 6 bases between them. The CDR3 DNA sequence: TGTGCCAGCAGTCTCAAAACCGGGGAGCTGTTTTTT. It codes for CASSLKTGELFF.

This clonotype was detected ten times or more. This chain uses TRBV5-1 with TRBJ1-2; 7 bases are a match to TRBD1. The CDR3 spans 15 residues. Germline CDR1 reads SGHRS; CDR2 reads YFSETQ. V trimming: 4 bases; J trimming: 8 bases; junction bases outside the gene matches: 14. The CDR3 nucleotides read TGCGCCAGCAGCCCCGATCCTCGACAGGGCGGAGGCTACACCTTC. Translating gives CASSPDPRQGGGYTF.

As for this clonotype: The conserved phenylalanine or tryptophan normally closing the CDR3 is absent here, so this likely arose from a read error. The chain uses TRBV4-1 and TRBJ2-6; maybe TRBD1 (5 bases). V gave up 1 base and J gave up 2 bases, with 6 bases separating them. The CDR3 loop spans 15 amino acids. CDR1 is MGHRA and CDR2 is YSYEKL in the germline V gene. The CDR3 nucleotides are TGCGCCAGCAGCCAAGGGGGCGCTGGGGCCAACGTCCTGACTTGC. It specifies CASSQGGAGANVLTC.

The table lists this clonotype with many counts. This chain uses TRBV15 with TRBJ1-2; the D is unclear. Trimming removed 0 bases from V and 7 bases from J, with 15 bases in between. Germline-derived CDR1 and CDR2 are LNHNV and YYDKDF (reference sequence). The length of the CDR3 is 15 residues. The CDR3 protein is CATSRESAARGGYTF. The CDR3 coding sequence is TGTGCCACCAGCAGAGAGTCGGCCGCTCGAGGTGGCTACACCTTC. The complete variable domain, with remaining parts taken from reference TRBV15 and TRBJ1-2, reads DAMVIQNPRYQVTQFGKPVTLSCSQTLNHNVMYWYQQKSSQAPKLLFHYYDKDFNNEADTPDNFQSRRPNTSFCFLDIRSPGLGDTAMYLCATSRESAARGGYTFGSGTRLTVV.

Ten or more counts support this clonotype. This chain connects TRBV29-1 to TRBJ2-1; a weak D match, TRBD1 (5 bases). From germline, CDR1 is SQVTM and CDR2 ANQGSEA. This CDR3 contains 18 residues. V lost 4 bases, J lost 1 base, and 23 bases lay in between. The chain's CDR3 is CSVAGMVRQTPSYNEQFF. CDR3 DNA sequence: TGCAGCGTTGCAGGGATGGTTAGACAGACCCCTTCCTACAATGAGCAGTTCTTC.